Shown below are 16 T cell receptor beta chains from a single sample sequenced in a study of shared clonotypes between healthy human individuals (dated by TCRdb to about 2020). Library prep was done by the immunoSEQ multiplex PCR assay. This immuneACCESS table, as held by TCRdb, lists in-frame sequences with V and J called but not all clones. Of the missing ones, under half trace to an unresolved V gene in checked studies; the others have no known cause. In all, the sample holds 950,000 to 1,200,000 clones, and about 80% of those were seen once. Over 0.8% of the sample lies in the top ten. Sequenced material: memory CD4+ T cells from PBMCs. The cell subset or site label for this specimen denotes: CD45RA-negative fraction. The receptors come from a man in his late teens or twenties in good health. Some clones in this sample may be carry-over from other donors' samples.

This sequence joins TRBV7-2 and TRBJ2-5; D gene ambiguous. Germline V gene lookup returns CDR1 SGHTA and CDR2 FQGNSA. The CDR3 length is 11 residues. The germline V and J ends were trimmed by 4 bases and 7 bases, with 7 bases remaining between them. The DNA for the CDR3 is TGTGCCAGCAGCTCCGACTGGACCCAGTACTTC. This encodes CASSSDWTQYF.

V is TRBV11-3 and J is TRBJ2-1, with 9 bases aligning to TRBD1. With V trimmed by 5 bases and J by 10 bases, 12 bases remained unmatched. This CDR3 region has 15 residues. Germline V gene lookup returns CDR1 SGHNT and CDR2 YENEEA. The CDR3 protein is CASSPLGGTGSEQFF. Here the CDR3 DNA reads TGTGCCAGCAGCCCCCTTGGCGGGACAGGGAGCGAGCAGTTCTTC.

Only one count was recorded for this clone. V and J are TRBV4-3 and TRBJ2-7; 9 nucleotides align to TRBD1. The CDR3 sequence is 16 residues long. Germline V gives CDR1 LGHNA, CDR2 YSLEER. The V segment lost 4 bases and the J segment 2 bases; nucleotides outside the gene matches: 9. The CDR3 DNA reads TGCGCCAGCAGCCGCCAACAGGGGGCTGTCCCCTACGAGCAGTACTTC. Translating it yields CASSRQQGAVPYEQYF.

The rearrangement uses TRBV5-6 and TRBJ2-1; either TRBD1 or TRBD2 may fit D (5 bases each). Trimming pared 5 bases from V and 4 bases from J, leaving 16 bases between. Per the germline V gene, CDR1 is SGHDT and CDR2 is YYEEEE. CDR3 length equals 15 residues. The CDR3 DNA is TGTGCCAGCAGACGAGGGACGCTTAAATACAATGAGCAGTTCTTC. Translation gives CASRRGTLKYNEQFF.

CDR3 amino acids: CASSGYSGRLDNEQFF. The CDR3, as DNA: TGTGCCAGCAGCGGGTATAGCGGGAGGCTCGACAATGAGCAGTTCTTC. The V call is TRBV28, the J call TRBJ2-1; 10 bases map to TRBD2. Per the germline V gene, CDR1 is MDHEN and CDR2 is SYDVKM. V gave up 6 bases and J gave up 5 bases; unmatched junction bases: 10. The CDR3 length is 16 residues.

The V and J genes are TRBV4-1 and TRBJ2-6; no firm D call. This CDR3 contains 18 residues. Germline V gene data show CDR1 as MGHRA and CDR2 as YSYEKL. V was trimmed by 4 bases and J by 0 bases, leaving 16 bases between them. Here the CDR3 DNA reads TGCGCCAGCAGCCCCCAGACGGTCTCCTACTCTGGGGCCAACGTCCTGACTTTC. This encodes CASSPQTVSYSGANVLTF.

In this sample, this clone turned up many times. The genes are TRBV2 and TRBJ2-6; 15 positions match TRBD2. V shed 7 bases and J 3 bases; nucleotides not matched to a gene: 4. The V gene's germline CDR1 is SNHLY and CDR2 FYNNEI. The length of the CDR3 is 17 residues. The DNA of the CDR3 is TGTGCCAGCATCGGACTAGCGGGAGGGGATGGGGCCAACGTCCTGACTTTC. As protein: CASIGLAGGDGANVLTF.

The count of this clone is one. The CDR3 region has the DNA TGTGCCAGCACCAGGGGGACACTTACCTTCTATGGCTACACCTTC. This gives the protein CASTRGTLTFYGYTF. V is TRBV7-9 and J is TRBJ1-2, with 7 nucleotides matching TRBD1. The germline V gene has CDR1 SEHNR and CDR2 FQNEAQ (reference sequence). This CDR3 comprises 15 residues. Germline trimming cut 7 bases from V and 4 bases from J; bases unmatched to any gene: 12.

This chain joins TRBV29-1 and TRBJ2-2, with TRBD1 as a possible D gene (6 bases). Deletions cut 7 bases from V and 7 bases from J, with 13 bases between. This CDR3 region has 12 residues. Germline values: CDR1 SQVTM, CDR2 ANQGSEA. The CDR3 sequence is CSANRVGGELFF. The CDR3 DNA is TGCAGCGCCAACAGGGTGGGCGGGGAGCTGTTTTTT.

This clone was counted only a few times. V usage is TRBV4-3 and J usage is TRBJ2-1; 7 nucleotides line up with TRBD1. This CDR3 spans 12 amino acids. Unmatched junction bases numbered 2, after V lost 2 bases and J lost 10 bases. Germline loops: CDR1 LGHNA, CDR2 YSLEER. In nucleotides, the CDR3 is TGCGCCAGCAGCCAAAACAGGGGCGAGCAGTTCTTC. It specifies CASSQNRGEQFF.

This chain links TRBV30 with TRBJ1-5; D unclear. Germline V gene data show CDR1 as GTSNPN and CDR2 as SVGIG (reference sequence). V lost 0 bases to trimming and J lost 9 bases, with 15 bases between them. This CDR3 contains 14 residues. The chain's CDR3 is CAWSVDSSSGPQHF. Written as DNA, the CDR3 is TGTGCCTGGAGTGTGGATTCCTCCTCCGGGCCCCAGCATTTT.

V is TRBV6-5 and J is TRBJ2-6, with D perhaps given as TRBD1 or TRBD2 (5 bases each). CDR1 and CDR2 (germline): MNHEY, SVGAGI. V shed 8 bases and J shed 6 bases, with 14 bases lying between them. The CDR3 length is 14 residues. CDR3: CASLGTREANVLTF. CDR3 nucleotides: TGTGCCAGCCTAGGGACCCGAGAGGCCAACGTCCTGACTTTC.

CDR3 region: CARSLVDRGYEQYF. In nucleotides, the CDR3 is TGTGCCAGAAGCTTGGTCGACAGGGGCTACGAGCAGTACTTC. The rearrangement uses TRBV5-3 and TRBJ2-7; 8 bases map to TRBD1. TRBV5-3 is an ORF, with its function uncertain. The CDR3 totals 14 residues. V lost 0 bases, J lost 3 bases, and 2 bases stayed unmatched.

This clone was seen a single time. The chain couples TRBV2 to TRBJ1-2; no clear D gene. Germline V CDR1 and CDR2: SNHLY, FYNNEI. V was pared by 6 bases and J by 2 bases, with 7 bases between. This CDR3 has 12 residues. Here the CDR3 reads CASRQDNYGYTF. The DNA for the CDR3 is TGTGCCAGCAGGCAGGACAACTATGGCTACACCTTC.

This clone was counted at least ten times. The CDR3 region is CASSVDSSYGYTF. CDR3 nucleotide sequence: TGTGCCAGCAGTGTCGACAGCAGCTATGGCTACACCTTC. V and J are TRBV2 and TRBJ1-2; possible D gene TRBD1, 5 bases. From germline, CDR1 is SNHLY and CDR2 FYNNEI. Trimming took off 4 bases at V and 4 bases at J, with 10 bases between the two ends. The CDR3 contains 13 residues.

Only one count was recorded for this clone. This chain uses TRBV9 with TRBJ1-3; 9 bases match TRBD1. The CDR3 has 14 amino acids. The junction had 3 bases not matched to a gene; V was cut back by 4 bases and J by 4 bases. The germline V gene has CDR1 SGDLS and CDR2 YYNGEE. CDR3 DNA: TGTGCCAGCAGCCGGACAGGGGACGGAAACACCATATATTTT. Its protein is CASSRTGDGNTIYF.